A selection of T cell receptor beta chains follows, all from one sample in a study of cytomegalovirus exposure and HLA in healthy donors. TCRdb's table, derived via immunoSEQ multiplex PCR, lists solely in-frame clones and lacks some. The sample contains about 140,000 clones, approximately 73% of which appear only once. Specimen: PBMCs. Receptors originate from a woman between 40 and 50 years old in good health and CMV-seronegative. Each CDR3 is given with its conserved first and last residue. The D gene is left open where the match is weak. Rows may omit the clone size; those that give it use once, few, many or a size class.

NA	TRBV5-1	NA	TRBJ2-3	CASSLAVGLTDTQYF	TGCGCCAGCAGCTTGGCTGTGGGCTTAACAGATACGCAGTATTTT
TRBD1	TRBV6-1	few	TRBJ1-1	CASSEALGQAAEAFF	TGTGCCAGCAGTGAAGCATTGGGACAGGCCGCTGAAGCTTTCTTT
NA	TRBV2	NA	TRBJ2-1	CASRGVDDNEQFF	TGTGCCAGCAGAGGGGTTGATGACAATGAGCAGTTCTTC
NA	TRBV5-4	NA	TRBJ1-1	CASSLASGVMNTEAFF	TGTGCCAGCAGCTTGGCCTCAGGGGTCATGAACACTGAAGCTTTCTTT
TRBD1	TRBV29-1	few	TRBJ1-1	CSVETPRGRNTEAFF	TGCAGCGTTGAAACCCCCAGGGGGCGGAACACTGAAGCTTTCTTT
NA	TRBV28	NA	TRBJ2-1	CASRQPGYNEQFF	TGTGCCAGCAGACAGCCGGGGTACAATGAGCAGTTCTTC
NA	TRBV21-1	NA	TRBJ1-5	CASRVEAGLIRGNNQPQHF	TGTGCCAGCAGGGTCGAAGCGGGCCTAATTAGGGGTAACAATCAGCCCCAGCATTTT
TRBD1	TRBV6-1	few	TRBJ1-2	CASSDWGQGWFGGYTF	TGTGCCAGCAGTGACTGGGGACAGGGTTGGTTCGGTGGCTACACCTTC
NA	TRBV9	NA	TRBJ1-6	CASSVAGRGNSPLHF	TGTGCCAGCAGCGTAGCCGGCCGGGGGAATTCACCCCTCCACTTT
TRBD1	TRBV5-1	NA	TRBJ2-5	CASSEGAAQETQYF	TGCGCCAGCAGCGAGGGGGCAGCACAAGAGACCCAGTACTTC
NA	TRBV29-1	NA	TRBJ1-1	CSVDTGSGGAFF	TGCAGCGTTGACACGGGTTCTGGGGGGGCTTTCTTT
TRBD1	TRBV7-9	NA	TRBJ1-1	CASSSDRGSTEAFF	TGTGCCAGCAGCTCGGACAGGGGGAGCACTGAAGCTTTCTTT
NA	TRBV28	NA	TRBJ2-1	CASSPPHLDSGVEFF	TGTGCCAGCAGCCCCCCCCACCTGGACAGTGGGGTGGAGTTCTTC
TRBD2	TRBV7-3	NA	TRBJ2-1	CASSPGLARNEQFF	TGTGCCAGCAGCCCTGGACTAGCTCGCAATGAGCAGTTCTTC
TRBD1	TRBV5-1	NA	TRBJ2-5	CASSSQGAKDQETQYF	TGCGCCAGCAGCTCACAGGGGGCTAAGGACCAAGAGACCCAGTACTTC
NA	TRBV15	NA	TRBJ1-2	CATSRGRTPGYGYTF	TGTGCCACCAGCAGAGGCCGGACACCGGGCTATGGCTACACCTTC
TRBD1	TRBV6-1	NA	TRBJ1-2	CASSLRQGNYGYTF	TGTGCCAGCAGTCTTCGACAGGGTAACTATGGCTACACCTTC
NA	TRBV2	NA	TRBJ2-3	CASRQGRTTDTQYF	TGTGCCAGCAGGCAGGGCAGAACCACGGATACGCAGTATTTT
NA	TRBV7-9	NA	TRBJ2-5	CASSLGLAIQTQYF	TGTGCCAGCAGCTTAGGGCTAGCGATTCAGACCCAGTACTTC
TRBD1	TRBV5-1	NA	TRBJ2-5	CASSSRTGETQYF	TGCGCCAGCAGCTCCCGGACAGGGGAGACCCAGTACTTC
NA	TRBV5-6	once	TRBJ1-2	CASSLVTGGLILSYTF	TGTGCCAGCAGCTTGGTGACAGGAGGATTGATCTTAAGCTACACCTTC
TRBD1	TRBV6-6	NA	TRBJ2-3	CASRPGTGTDTQYF	TGTGCCAGCAGGCCCGGGACAGGCACAGATACGCAGTATTTT
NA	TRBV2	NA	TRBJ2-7	CASSEQGSYEQYF	TGTGCCAGCAGTGAACAGGGGTCCTACGAGCAGTACTTC
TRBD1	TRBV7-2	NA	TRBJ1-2	CASSPQRDRGGYTF	TGTGCCAGCAGCCCACAAAGGGACAGGGGTGGCTACACCTTC
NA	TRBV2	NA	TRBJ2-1	CASGPLMGRGYNEQFF	TGTGCCAGCGGCCCTCTCATGGGGCGGGGCTACAATGAGCAGTTCTTC
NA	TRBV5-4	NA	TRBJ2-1	CASSLSTRRVNNEQFF	TGTGCCAGCAGCTTGTCCACTAGGAGGGTGAACAATGAGCAGTTCTTC
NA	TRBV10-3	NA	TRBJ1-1	CAISGSKNTEAFF	TGTGCCATCAGTGGTTCCAAGAACACTGAAGCTTTCTTT
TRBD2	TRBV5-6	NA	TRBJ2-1	CASSLDSGGKFF	TGTGCCAGCAGCTTGGATAGCGGGGGAAAGTTCTTC
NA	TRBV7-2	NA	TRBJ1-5	CASSVTGINQPQHF	TGTGCCAGCAGCGTTACAGGGATCAATCAGCCCCAGCATTTT
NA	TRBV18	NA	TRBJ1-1	CASSPPTATEAFF	TGTGCCAGCTCACCACCGACAGCCACTGAAGCTTTCTTT
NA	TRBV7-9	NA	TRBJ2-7	CASSSNYEQYF	TGTGCCAGCAGCTCAAACTACGAGCAGTACTTC
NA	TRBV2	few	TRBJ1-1	CASSRLQNTEAFF	TGTGCCAGCTCGCGACTACAAAACACTGAAGCTTTCTTT
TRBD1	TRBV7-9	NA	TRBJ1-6	CASSLGWDRGNSPLHF	TGTGCCAGCAGCTTAGGCTGGGACAGGGGGAATTCACCCCTCCACTTT
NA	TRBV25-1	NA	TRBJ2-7	CASRPAGSYEQYF	TGTGCCAGCAGGCCGGCGGGGTCCTACGAGCAGTACTTC
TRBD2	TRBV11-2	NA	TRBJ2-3	CASSPGLAGADTQYF	TGTGCCAGCAGCCCGGGACTAGCAGGTGCGGATACGCAGTATTTT
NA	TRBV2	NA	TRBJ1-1	CASSEQLFKNTEAFF	TGTGCCAGCAGTGAACAACTTTTTAAGAACACTGAAGCTTTCTTT
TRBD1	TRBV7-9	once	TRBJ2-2	CASPRGRSNTGELFF	TGTGCCAGCCCCAGGGGGCGGTCGAACACCGGGGAGCTGTTTTTT
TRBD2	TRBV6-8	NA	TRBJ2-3	CASSLMGTSGFLSTDTQYF	TGTGCCAGCAGTTTAATGGGGACTAGCGGTTTTCTTAGCACAGATACGCAGTATTTT
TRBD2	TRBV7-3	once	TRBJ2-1	CASSLGGGGNEQFF	TGTGCCAGCAGCTTAGGGGGGGGAGGGAATGAGCAGTTCTTC
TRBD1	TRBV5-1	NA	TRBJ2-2	CASSLGTGVPGELFF	TGCGCCAGCAGCTTGGGGACAGGGGTACCCGGGGAGCTGTTTTTT
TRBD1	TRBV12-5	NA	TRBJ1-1	CASGFQLPGQGARDTEAFF	TGTGCTAGTGGTTTCCAACTTCCGGGACAGGGGGCGCGGGACACTGAAGCTTTCTTT
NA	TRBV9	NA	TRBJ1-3	CASSAKRTISGNTIYF	TGTGCCAGCAGCGCTAAAAGGACTATCTCTGGAAACACCATATATTTT
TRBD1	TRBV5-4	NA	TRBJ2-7	CASSLTGGKSYEQYF	TGTGCCAGCAGCTTAACAGGGGGCAAGTCCTACGAGCAGTACTTC
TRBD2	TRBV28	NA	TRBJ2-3	CASSRMLSGGSSTDTQYF	TGTGCCAGCAGTAGAATGCTTAGCGGGGGGTCCAGCACAGATACGCAGTATTTT
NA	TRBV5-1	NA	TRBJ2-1	CASSGHNEQFF	TGCGCCAGCAGCGGGCACAATGAGCAGTTCTTC
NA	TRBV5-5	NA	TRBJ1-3	CASSFYVLSGNTIYF	TGTGCCAGCAGCTTCTACGTCCTCTCTGGAAACACCATATATTTT
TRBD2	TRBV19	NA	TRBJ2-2	CASKRGAGGSNTGELFF	TGTGCCAGTAAGAGGGGTGCGGGGGGATCGAACACCGGGGAGCTGTTTTTT
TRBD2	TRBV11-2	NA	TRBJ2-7	CASSLGPSGGANSYEQYF	TGTGCCAGCAGCTTAGGCCCTAGCGGGGGGGCTAACTCCTACGAGCAGTACTTC
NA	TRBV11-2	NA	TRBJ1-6	CASSLNSLASNSPLHF	TGTGCCAGCAGCTTAAACTCCCTCGCAAGTAATTCACCCCTCCACTTT
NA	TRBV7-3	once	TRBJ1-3	CASKGRAGQEGTIYF	TGTGCCAGCAAGGGTAGGGCGGGTCAGGAAGGCACCATATATTTT
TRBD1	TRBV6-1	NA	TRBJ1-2	CASRFRDRDYGYTF	TGTGCCAGCAGATTCCGGGACAGGGACTATGGCTACACCTTC
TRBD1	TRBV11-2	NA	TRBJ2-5	CASSLGTGIGETQYF	TGTGCCAGCAGCTTAGGGACAGGGATTGGAGAGACCCAGTACTTC
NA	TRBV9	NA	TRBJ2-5	CASSSTPNQETQYF	TGTGCCAGCAGCTCAACCCCTAACCAAGAGACCCAGTACTTC
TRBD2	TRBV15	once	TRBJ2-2	CATSRDLAGGLNTGELFF	TGTGCCACCAGCAGAGATCTTGCGGGGGGGCTAAACACCGGGGAGCTGTTTTTT
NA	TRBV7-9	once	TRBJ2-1	CSSEGQNSRFF	TGTTCCAGCGAAGGACAGAATTCCCGGTTCTTC